A selection of T cell receptor beta chains follows, all from one sample in a study of CD8+CD57+ T cells in acquired aplastic anemia. Each CDR3 protein is one row after TCRdb ran MiXCR on the reads. This sample has 200,000 to 250,000 distinct CDR3 sequences; approximately 35% occur once, and the top ten carry 1% to 1.3%. Input material: sorted CD4+, CD8+, or CD8+CD57+ T cells (not recorded which) from PBMCs. These receptors came from a human donor in good health, serving as a control. Both conserved end residues are part of each CDR3. A D gene is named only where the DNA matches it firmly. Clone size appears in some rows only: once, few, many, or a class for an expanded clone.

v_call	j_call	clone_size	d_call	cdr3_nt	cdr3_aa
TRBV7-3	TRBJ1-2	NA	TRBD1	TGTGCCAGCAGCCCCGGGGACAGTACGACGGGCTACACCTTC	CASSPGDSTTGYTF
TRBV12-5	TRBJ2-3	few	NA	TGTGCTAGTGGTTTGGTACTAGGACCCCACGCAGATACGCAGTATTTT	CASGLVLGPHADTQYF
TRBV9	TRBJ1-3	NA	NA	TGTGCCAGCTCACCACTTTCCGAGAGCTCTGGAAACACCATATATTTT	CASSPLSESSGNTIYF
TRBV20-1	TRBJ2-1	NA	NA	TGCAGTGCTAGAAAATCGGACGGGGGTTCCTACAATGAGCAGTTCTTC	CSARKSDGGSYNEQFF
TRBV20-1	TRBJ1-5	few	TRBD1	TGCAGTGCTAGGGACCGGGACAGGGGGCTTCAGCCCCAGCATTTT	CSARDRDRGLQPQHF
TRBV5-1	TRBJ1-1	NA	NA	TGCGCCAGCAGCTTGGGGGGGACTCGGGGCACTGAAGCTTTCTTT	CASSLGGTRGTEAFF
TRBV29-1	TRBJ2-2	NA	NA	TGCAGCGTTAGCACCGGGGAGCTGTTTTTT	CSVSTGELFF
TRBV6-2/TRBV6-3	TRBJ1-5	few	NA	TGTGCCAGCAGTTACTCGTCGCCGGGATATAGCAATCAGCCCCAGCATTTT	CASSYSSPGYSNQPQHF
TRBV5-1	TRBJ1-5	many	NA	TGCGCCAGCAGCTTGGAGGGGATGAATCAGCCCCAGCATTTT	CASSLEGMNQPQHF
TRBV15	TRBJ2-1	NA	NA	TGTGCCACCAGCACATCCGGGACTTATTCCTACAATGAGCAGTTCTTC	CATSTSGTYSYNEQFF
TRBV25-1	TRBJ2-1	NA	TRBD2	TGTGCCAGCGGCGGGGGGGTGGACCACAATGAGCAGTTCTTC	CASGGGVDHNEQFF
TRBV5-1	TRBJ1-2	NA	TRBD1	TGCGCCAGCAGCTTGGTTGTCGACAGGGGTTTCAATGGCCACACCTTC	CASSLVVDRGFNGHTF
TRBV20-1	TRBJ1-5	many	NA	TGCAGTGCTAGAGATGTGGGGGGCAGGGACGATCAGCCCCAGCATTTT	CSARDVGGRDDQPQHF
TRBV7-2	TRBJ2-3	NA	NA	TGTGCCAGCAGCGGGCTCGCAGATACGCAGTATTTT	CASSGLADTQYF
TRBV10-3	TRBJ2-2	few	TRBD2	TGTGCCAGCAGTGTAACTCTAGCGGGACATGGCGGGGAGCTGTTTTTT	CASSVTLAGHGGELFF
TRBV11-2	TRBJ1-2	once	NA	TGTGCCAGCAGCATTAGGGGGGGGCAGCACTACTATGGCTGCACCTTC	CASSIRGGQHYYGCTF
TRBV4-1	TRBJ2-1	few	NA	TGCGCCAGCAGCTCCCGGAGTGCTACTTCCTACAATGAGCAGTTCTTC	CASSSRSATSYNEQFF
TRBV10-3	TRBJ2-7	NA	NA	TGTGCCGTCAGTGAGTCGCGGCTATCGGGTTCCTACGAGCAGTACTTC	CAVSESRLSGSYEQYF
TRBV7-9	TRBJ1-6	NA	NA	TGTGCCAGCAGCTTAGAGACGGTCTATAATTCACCCCTCCACTTT	CASSLETVYNSPLHF
TRBV9	TRBJ2-7	many	TRBD1	TGTGCCAGCAGCCTAGGTACGGGGACAGGCCGTCTCGAGCAGTACTTC	CASSLGTGTGRLEQYF
TRBV10-3	TRBJ2-5	NA	TRBD1	TGTGCCATCAGTGAGGCCCAGGGGGCACTCCAAGGGACCCAGTACTTC	CAISEAQGALQGTQYF
TRBV2	TRBJ1-2	NA	NA	TGTGCCAGCAGTGAACCTGTTTATGGCTACACCTTC	CASSEPVYGYTF
TRBV7-9	TRBJ1-4	NA	NA	TGTGCCAGCAGCTTAGTTGGGACAAGTGAAAAACTGTTTTTT	CASSLVGTSEKLFF
TRBV12-3/TRBV12-4	TRBJ1-5	NA	NA	TGTGCCAGCAGCCCCGATGGGGGTAGCAAGCAGCCCCAGCATTTT	CASSPDGGSKQPQHF
TRBV6-5	TRBJ1-6	many	NA	TGTGCCAGCAGTTCTAACACAGGGTCACCCCTCCACTTT	CASSSNTGSPLHF
TRBV4-3	TRBJ2-2	NA	NA	TGCGCCAGCAGCCAAGAAGAAGCGGCAGTCGACATCACCGGGGAGCTGTTTTTT	CASSQEEAAVDITGELFF
TRBV7-6	TRBJ2-1	few	NA	TGTGCCAGCAGCTATAGACTGCTATCGGGGCTAGGCAATGAGCAGTTCTTC	CASSYRLLSGLGNEQFF
TRBV6-1	TRBJ1-5	once	TRBD1	TGTGCCAGCAGTGAGACAGGGGGCGGTTTGCAGCCCCAGCATTTT	CASSETGGGLQPQHF
TRBV2	TRBJ2-3	many	NA	TGTGCCAGCAGTGAAGTGTGGTGGCAGGGCACGGATACGCAGTATTTT	CASSEVWWQGTDTQYF